Here is one T cell receptor (beta chain) with its context. Its antigen remains unknown. The data were obtained in a study of cytomegalovirus exposure and HLA in healthy donors. Amplification used 60 Vbeta primers and 13 Jbeta primers. Sequencing used immunoSEQ multiplex PCR; TCRdb keeps in-frame clones, though not all of them. The table lists 95,000 to 150,000 clones, over 65% of them singletons. Study conclusions and caveats: For most subjects, TCR beta sequences were reported to predict HLA-A and HLA-B alleles with accuracy. Later on, an analysis showed TCR association rates differing by HLA locus, with DRB1 the most and HLA-C the fewest. Later analysis reportedly placed an Asian-associated ancestry cluster below the roughly 700-donor mean in N-insertions.

Germline V CDR1 and CDR2: KGHSH, LQKENI. The CDR3 extends over 12 amino acids. The germline V and J ends were trimmed by 8 bases and 5 bases, with 13 bases remaining between them. Sequenced material: PBMCs. This clonotype was obtained from a man aged 40-55 years in good health and CMV-seropositive. The chain couples TRBV18 to TRBJ2-7; D perhaps matches TRBD1 (6 bases). For the CDR3, the DNA is TGTGCCAGCACCGCACAGGGCAACGAGCAGTACTTC. It specifies CASTAQGNEQYF.